This TCR beta chain originates from a study of shared clonotypes between healthy human individuals. As for the study in general: Aged 18 to 49, the donors were two women and a few men. Regarding the study as a whole: Generation probability values for non-shared clonotypes were lower than those for clonotypes shared by all four donors.

CDR3 size: 13 residues. Trimming took 2 bases from V and 5 from J, leaving 10 bases between them. Germline values: CDR1 SNHLY, CDR2 FYNNEI. Sequencing was at deep level. Clones were sequenced by immunoSEQ multiplex PCR, and TCRdb holds only the in-frame ones, with some missing. This sample has about 2 million clones; about 95% occur once, and the top ten carry 0.85% to 1.3%. With regard to this clone: Its specificity is not known.

CD45RO-negative cells were positively selected for CCR7, leaving out terminally differentiated effector memory CD45RA+ cells. The receptor was isolated from a man between 18 and 35 years old in good health. The source material was naive CD8+ T cells sorted from blood. The J gene is TRBJ2-7, the V gene TRBV2; D is ambiguous. This CDR3 reads CASSEWVANEQYF. DNA of the CDR3: TGTGCCAGCAGTGAATGGGTAGCCAACGAGCAGTACTTC.